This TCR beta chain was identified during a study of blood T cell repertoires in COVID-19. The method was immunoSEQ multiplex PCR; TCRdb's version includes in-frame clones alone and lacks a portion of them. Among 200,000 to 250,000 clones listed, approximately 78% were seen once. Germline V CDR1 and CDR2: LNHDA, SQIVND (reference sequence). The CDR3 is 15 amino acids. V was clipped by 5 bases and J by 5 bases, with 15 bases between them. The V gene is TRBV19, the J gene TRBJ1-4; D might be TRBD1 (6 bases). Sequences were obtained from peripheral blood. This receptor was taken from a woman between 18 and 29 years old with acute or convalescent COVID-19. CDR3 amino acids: CASSYPQQGNEKLFF. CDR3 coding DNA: TGTGCCAGTAGTTACCCTCAGCAGGGGAATGAAAAACTGTTTTTT. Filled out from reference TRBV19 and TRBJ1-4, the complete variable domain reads DGGITQSPKYLFRKEGQNVTLSCEQNLNHDAMYWYRQDPGQGLRLIYYSQIVNDFQKGDIAEGYSVSREKKESFPLTVTSAQKNPTAFYLCASSYPQQGNEKLFFGSGTQLSVL.